Here is one T cell receptor beta chain with its context. Its cognate antigen is unknown. These data originate in a study of cytomegalovirus exposure and HLA in healthy donors. The primer mix had 60 Vbeta and 13 Jbeta primers. Original processing notes: Per a later analysis, the number of unique TCR beta chains was roughly 87 million, of which about 11 million were shared. Data came from immunoSEQ multiplex PCR; TCRdb stores just in-frame clones and leaves some out. Clonal size and the V and J genes are those of that table, whereas D and trimming came from the DNA. The sample includes roughly 140,000 clones, roughly 82% of them seen just once. The CDR3 length is 16 residues. Germline trimming cut 7 bases from V and 0 bases from J; bases unmatched to any gene: 9. Germline CDR1 is SQVTM and CDR2 is ANQGSEA. Whole-study results and caveats: Trimming of TCR beta V- and J-genes showed a link, identified in a later analysis, to a missense DCLRE1C variant. A reported reduction in N-insertions relative to the roughly 710-donor mean was seen in an Asian-associated ancestry cluster in a later analysis. Data from an earlier analysis indicated that most TCR beta V segments were productive either about 87% or about 30% of the time.

Material for sequencing was PBMCs. The rearrangement uses TRBV29-1 and TRBJ2-6, with 7 positions matching TRBD1. This receptor was taken from a woman aged 45-65 years in good health and CMV-seropositive. The CDR3 DNA reads as TGCAGCGCCGTGGACAGGCTGAGCTCTGGGGCCAACGTCCTGACTTTC. Translation: CSAVDRLSSGANVLTF.